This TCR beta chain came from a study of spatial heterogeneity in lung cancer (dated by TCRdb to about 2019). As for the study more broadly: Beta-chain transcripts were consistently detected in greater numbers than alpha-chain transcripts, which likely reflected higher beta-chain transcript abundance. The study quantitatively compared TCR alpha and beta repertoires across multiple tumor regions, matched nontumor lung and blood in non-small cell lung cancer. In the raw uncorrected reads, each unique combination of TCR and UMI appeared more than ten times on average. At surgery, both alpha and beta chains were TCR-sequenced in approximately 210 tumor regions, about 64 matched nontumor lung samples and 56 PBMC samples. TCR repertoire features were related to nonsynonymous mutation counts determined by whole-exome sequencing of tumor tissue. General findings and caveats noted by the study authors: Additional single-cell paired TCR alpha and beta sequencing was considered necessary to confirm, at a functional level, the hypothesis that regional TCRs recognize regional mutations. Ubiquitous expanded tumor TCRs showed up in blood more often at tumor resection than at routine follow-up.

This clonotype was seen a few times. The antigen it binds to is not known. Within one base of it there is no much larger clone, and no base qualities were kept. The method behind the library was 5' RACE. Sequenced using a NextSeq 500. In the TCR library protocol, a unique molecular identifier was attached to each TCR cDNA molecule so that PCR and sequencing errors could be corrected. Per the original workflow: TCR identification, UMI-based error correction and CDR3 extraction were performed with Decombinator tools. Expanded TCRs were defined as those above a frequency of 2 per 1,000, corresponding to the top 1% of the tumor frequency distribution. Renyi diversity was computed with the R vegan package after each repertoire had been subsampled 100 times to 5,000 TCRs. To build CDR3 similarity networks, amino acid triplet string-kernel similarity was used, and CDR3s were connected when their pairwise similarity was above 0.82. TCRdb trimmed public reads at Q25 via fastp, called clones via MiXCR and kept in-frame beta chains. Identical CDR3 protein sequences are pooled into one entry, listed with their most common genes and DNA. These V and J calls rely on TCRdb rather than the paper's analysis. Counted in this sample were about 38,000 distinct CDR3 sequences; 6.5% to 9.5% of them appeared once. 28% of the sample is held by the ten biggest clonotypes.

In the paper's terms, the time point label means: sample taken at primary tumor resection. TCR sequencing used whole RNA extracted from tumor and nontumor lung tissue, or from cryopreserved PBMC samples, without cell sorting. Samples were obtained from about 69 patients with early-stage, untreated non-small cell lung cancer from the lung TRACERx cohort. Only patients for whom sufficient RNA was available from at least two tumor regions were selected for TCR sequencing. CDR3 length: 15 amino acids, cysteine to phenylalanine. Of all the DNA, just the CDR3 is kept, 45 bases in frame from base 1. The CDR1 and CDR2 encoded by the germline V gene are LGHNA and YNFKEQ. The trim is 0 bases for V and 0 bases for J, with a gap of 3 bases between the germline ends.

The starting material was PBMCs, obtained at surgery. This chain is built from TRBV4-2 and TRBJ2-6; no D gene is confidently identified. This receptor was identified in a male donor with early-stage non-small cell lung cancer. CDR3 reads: CASSQDNSGANVLTF. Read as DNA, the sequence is TGTGCCAGCAGCCAAGATAACTCTGGGGCCAACGTCCTGACTTTC.